This paragraph covers one T cell receptor (beta chain) sequence. The sample belongs to a study of cytotoxic CD8 clonotypes in ibrutinib-treated CLL. Across the study: Complete response was seen in 2 patients and partial in approximately 25; some 12 progressed and about 14 stayed remitted after a median about six years. Response specimens were obtained following a median treatment duration of roughly 11 months, with a range of 6 to 36. The average sample held approximately 240,000 productive templates and fewer than 100,000 productive rearrangements.

The table came from immunoSEQ multiplex PCR; TCRdb's copy has only in-frame clones and leaves some out. The sample lists roughly 200,000 clones; roughly 77% were seen once. CDR3 length: 14 amino acids. Germline V gives CDR1 LGHNA, CDR2 YSLEER. With 0 bases removed from V and 5 bases from J, the gap between germline ends came to 8 bases. The clonotype comes from a human donor with chronic lymphocytic leukemia. The sequences come from PBMCs, collected after 12 months of ibrutinib treatment. This chain links TRBV4-3 with TRBJ2-1; D ambiguous. In nucleotides, the CDR3 is TGCGCCAGCAGCCAAGATGGCAGAAACAATGAGCAGTTCTTC. Translated, it gives CASSQDGRNNEQFF.